The 25 T cell receptor beta chains below were found in one sample sequenced in a study of control samples from healthy donors and cancer patients. TCRdb's copy holds only in-frame clones and misses some; the assay was immunoSEQ multiplex PCR. Among roughly 84,000 clones listed, about 91% were seen once. What was sequenced was blood. The origin of the receptors is a man in his fifties or sixties in good health.

Only one count was recorded for this clone. The chain joins TRBV7-2 to TRBJ1-1, with a weak D call TRBD1 (5 bases). V lost 1 base to trimming and J lost 4 bases, with 22 bases between them. This CDR3 has 18 amino acids. Per germline, CDR1 SGHTA and CDR2 FQGNSA. The CDR3 loop reads CASSLEVAPGGAGTEAFF. The CDR3 nucleotides read TGTGCCAGCAGCTTAGAGGTTGCGCCCGGGGGAGCGGGCACTGAAGCTTTCTTT.

V gene TRBV9 combines with J gene TRBJ2-6, with D tentatively TRBD1 (6 bases). Trimming pared 0 bases from V and 0 bases from J, leaving 13 bases between. The CDR3 runs to 18 residues. Germline CDR1 reads SGDLS; CDR2 reads YYNGEE. CDR3 residues: CASSVGWTAISGANVLTF. The CDR3, as DNA: TGTGCCAGCAGCGTAGGTTGGACAGCCATCTCTGGGGCCAACGTCCTGACTTTC.

This clone was detected once. The chain joins TRBV7-2 to TRBJ2-5; 7 nucleotides line up with TRBD1. The CDR3 has 16 residues. Looked up from germline, CDR1 is SGHTA and CDR2 is FQGNSA. V lost 5 bases to trimming and J lost 2 bases; unmatched junction nucleotides: 11. CDR3 protein: CASSTGQVESQETQYF. Here the CDR3 DNA reads TGTGCCAGCAGCACCGGACAGGTGGAATCTCAAGAGACCCAGTACTTC.

The chain carries TRBV6-1 and TRBJ2-7; TRBD2 agrees at 8 bases. The CDR3 contains 15 residues. Germline V CDR1 and CDR2: MNHNS, SASEGT. V was pared by 3 bases and J by 3 bases, with 7 bases of the junction left unmatched. The CDR3 DNA follows: TGTGCCAGCAGTGAGTCGCTAGCGGGCCTCTACGAGCAGTACTTC. The encoded protein is CASSESLAGLYEQYF.

As regards this clone: Within the sample, other DNA sequences also encode this same CDR3. CDR3 in amino acids: CASQGSYEQYF. The CDR3 nucleotides read TGTGCCAGTCAGGGCAGCTACGAGCAGTACTTC. The chain recombines TRBV19 with TRBJ2-7, with D possibly TRBD1 on 5 matching bases. V was trimmed by 8 bases and J by 3 bases, leaving 8 bases between them. The CDR3 runs to 11 residues. The germline V gene has CDR1 LNHDA and CDR2 SQIVND (reference sequence).

V usage is TRBV6-2 or TRBV6-3 and J usage is TRBJ2-5, with TRBD2 identical over 8 bases. V gave up 6 bases and J gave up 5 bases; unmatched junction bases: 11. Looked up from germline, CDR1 is MNHEY and CDR2 is SVGEGT. CDR3 length: 15 amino acids. Written as DNA, the CDR3 is TGTGCCAGCAGCTATAGCGGGGCGGCCAAGGAGACCCAGTACTTC. Its translation is CASSYSGAAKETQYF.

The chain combines TRBV19 with TRBJ1-1, with unresolved D. The germline V gene has CDR1 LNHDA and CDR2 SQIVND (reference sequence). With 3 bases removed from V and 3 bases from J, the gap between germline ends came to 8 bases. This CDR3 region has 13 residues. As DNA, the CDR3 is TGTGCCAGTAGTATTTCGCGGGACACTGAAGCTTTCTTT. Translating gives CASSISRDTEAFF.

This clone was picked up a small number of times. The CDR3 DNA sequence: TGTGCCAGCAGCTTAGTAAGCCATGCAACTAATGAAAAACTGTTTTTT. The encoded protein is CASSLVSHATNEKLFF. V usage is TRBV11-2 and J usage is TRBJ1-4, with D unclear. Germline assignment: CDR1 SGHAT and CDR2 FQNNGV. This CDR3 is built from 16 residues. The ends were cut back, 1 base at V and 0 bases at J, with 9 bases in the middle.

This chain links TRBV5-4 with TRBJ1-1; maybe TRBD1 (5 bases). This CDR3 contains 12 residues. The V gene lost 1 base and the J gene lost 5 bases, with 6 bases spanning the gap. CDR1 SGHNT and CDR2 YYREEE come from the germline V gene (reference sequence). CDR3 amino acids: CASSLRGTEAFF. In DNA form, the CDR3 reads TGTGCCAGCAGCTTGAGGGGTACTGAAGCTTTCTTT.

This chain connects TRBV6-5 to TRBJ2-3; 10 bases map to TRBD2. Germline CDR1 reads MNHEY; CDR2 reads SVGAGI. V trimming: 4 bases; J trimming: 5 bases; junction bases outside the gene matches: 9. The CDR3 spans 16 residues. Here the CDR3 reads CASSSRPAGGGDTQYF. CDR3 nucleotides: TGTGCCAGCAGTTCCCGACCAGCGGGGGGGGGAGATACGCAGTATTTT.

This chain links TRBV11-2 with TRBJ2-7; a weak D match, TRBD1 (6 bases). V was clipped by 5 bases and J by 4 bases, with 18 bases between them. Germline values: CDR1 SGHAT, CDR2 FQNNGV. There are 15 residues in the CDR3. The CDR3 nucleotides are TGTGCCAGCAGCCCGAGGCCGGGACAATTATACGAGCAGTACTTC. This gives the protein CASSPRPGQLYEQYF.

This rearrangement joins TRBV27 to TRBJ1-1, with D unresolved. Looked up from germline, CDR1 is MNHEY and CDR2 is SMNVEV (reference sequence). The CDR3 is made up of 14 amino acids. Trimming took off 2 bases at V and 0 bases at J, with 7 bases between the two ends. CDR3 DNA sequence: TGTGCCAGCAGTTTAAGAGGAATGAACACTGAAGCTTTCTTT. Translated, it gives CASSLRGMNTEAFF.

The chain links TRBV5-8 to TRBJ2-3; TRBD2 agrees at 13 bases. With V trimmed by 3 bases and J by 6 bases, 4 bases remained unmatched. Germline-derived CDR1 and CDR2 are SGHTS and YDEGEE. CDR3 length equals 15 residues. Here the CDR3 DNA reads TGTGCCAGCAGCTGGGGACTAGCGGGGATGGATACGCAGTATTTT. This codes for CASSWGLAGMDTQYF.

The V gene is TRBV3-1 (or the pseudogene TRBV3-2), the J gene TRBJ2-2, with 7 bases fitting TRBD1. The CDR3 runs 16 residues. Trimming took 7 bases from V and 1 from J; bases not matched to a gene: 9. The germline V gene encodes CDR1 LGHDT and CDR2 YNNKEL (reference sequence). CDR3 DNA: TGTGCCAGCAAGAGTTTCAGGGGGAGGAACACCGGGGAGCTGTTTTTT. Its protein is CASKSFRGRNTGELFF.

The gene calls are TRBV5-1 and TRBJ1-2; 7 positions agree with TRBD1. After removal of 4 bases from V and 3 bases from J, the junction contained 9 bases not matched to a gene. Looked up from germline, CDR1 is SGHRS and CDR2 is YFSETQ. The CDR3 loop spans 15 amino acids. CDR3 in DNA: TGCGCCAGCAGCCATTCGACAGGGCGGGACTATGGCTACACCTTC. It codes for CASSHSTGRDYGYTF.

The V call is TRBV5-4, the J call TRBJ2-1; unclear D gene. V shed 4 bases and J shed 0 bases, with 17 bases lying between them. The CDR3 has 17 residues. The V gene's germline CDR1 is SGHNT and CDR2 YYREEE (reference sequence). CDR3 region: CASSVDTGPSSYNEQFF. The CDR3 nucleotides read TGTGCCAGCAGCGTGGATACTGGTCCCAGCTCCTACAATGAGCAGTTCTTC.

V usage is TRBV5-8 and J usage is TRBJ1-1, with 9 bases matching TRBD1. The germline V gene has CDR1 SGHTS and CDR2 YDEGEE. This CDR3 spans 13 amino acids. The V gene end was trimmed by 5 bases and the J gene end by 4 bases; junction bases not matched to a gene: 3. The CDR3 region has the DNA TGTGCCAGCAGAAGGACAGGGGCCACTGAAGCTTTCTTT. Translated: CASRRTGATEAFF.

This clone came up a few times. This chain links TRBV5-1 with TRBJ2-7, with 9 bases aligning to TRBD1. V shed 2 bases and J 4 bases; nucleotides not matched to a gene: 16. The germline V gene has CDR1 SGHRS and CDR2 YFSETQ. This CDR3 is built from 18 residues. CDR3 coding DNA: TGCGCCAGCAGCTTACCGGGACAGGGTAACACTGTGGGGTACGAGCAGTACTTC. The encoded protein is CASSLPGQGNTVGYEQYF.

This clone was seen just once. The chain combines TRBV9 with TRBJ1-4; maybe TRBD1 (5 bases). Germline V CDR1 and CDR2: SGDLS, YYNGEE. V gave up 0 bases and J gave up 8 bases, with 14 bases separating them. This CDR3 is 15 amino acids long. The chain's CDR3 is CASSVEGTTGEKLFF. As DNA, the CDR3 is TGTGCCAGCAGCGTAGAAGGGACCACCGGGGAAAAACTGTTTTTT. The full variable domain, rest sourced from reference TRBV9 and TRBJ1-4, is DSGVTQTPKHLITATGQRVTLRCSPRSGDLSVYWYQQSLDQGLQFLIQYYNGEERAKGNILERFSAQQFPDLHSELNLSSLELGDSALYFCASSVEGTTGEKLFFGSGTQLSVL.

The chain has TRBV6-6 and TRBJ1-1; D may be TRBD1 (5 bases). There are 15 residues in the CDR3. In germline, CDR1 is MNHNY, CDR2 SVGAGI (reference sequence). Trimming took off 7 bases at V and 4 bases at J, with 19 bases between the two ends. The CDR3 loop is CASNYYQGRGTEAFF. The DNA of the CDR3 is TGTGCCAGCAATTATTATCAGGGAAGGGGCACTGAAGCTTTCTTT.

This clone was recorded once. This chain connects TRBV27 to TRBJ1-5; D is possibly TRBD1 (6 bases). With 6 bases removed from V and 7 bases from J, the gap between germline ends came to 16 bases. Germline-derived CDR1 and CDR2 are MNHEY and SMNVEV (reference sequence). The CDR3 consists of 14 residues. CDR3 in DNA: TGTGCCAGCAGGGTCGGGGGGGGCAGCCAGCCCCAGCATTTT. It codes for CASRVGGGSQPQHF.

V is TRBV30 and J is TRBJ1-1, with 7 bases lining up with TRBD1. The CDR3 covers 12 residues. J gave up 5 bases and V 3 bases, and 3 bases lay outside the gene matches. CDR1 is GTSNPN, CDR2 SVGIG, per germline (reference sequence). The CDR3, as DNA: TGTGCCTGGAGAGGGGGCAAAACTGAAGCTTTCTTT. Its protein product is CAWRGGKTEAFF.

This clone has only one observation. This chain uses TRBV9 with TRBJ2-5, with TRBD2 matching 10 bases. The germline gives CDR1 SGDLS, CDR2 YYNGEE. The CDR3 has 16 residues. J lost 4 bases, V lost 0 bases, and 6 bases had no gene match. CDR3 DNA sequence: TGTGCCAGCAGCGTAGCAGGAGCGGGGGGGCTAGAGACCCAGTACTTC. Protein: CASSVAGAGGLETQYF.

CDR3 loop: CASSPEGLAGRMYF. The CDR3 nucleotides read TGTGCCAGCTCACCGGAGGGACTAGCGGGGAGGATGTACTTC. The V gene is TRBV18, the J gene TRBJ2-5; 13 bases map to TRBD2. V was clipped by 3 bases and J by 13 bases; unmatched bases: 8. The CDR3 is 14 residues long. Per germline, CDR1 KGHSH and CDR2 LQKENI.

The rearrangement links TRBV30 to TRBJ1-2; D unclear. Germline V gene sequence: CDR1 GTSNPN, CDR2 SVGIG (reference sequence). V was shortened by 2 bases and J by 6 bases, with 10 bases between the two germline ends. The CDR3 has 12 amino acids. The CDR3 loop is CAWSWRVDGYTF. The CDR3 bases are TGTGCCTGGAGTTGGAGGGTTGATGGCTACACCTTC.